Sequencing of this T cell receptor (beta chain) was carried out in a study of early T cells in non-severe SARS-CoV-2 infection. TCRdb reprocessed the 5' RACE reads via MiXCR and lists one record per CDR3 protein. Here the sample spans 100,000 to 140,000 distinct CDR3 sequences, roughly 11% being singletons. The V end lost 4 bases, the J end lost 4 bases, and 9 bases lay between the germline ends. The length of the CDR3 is 13 residues. The germline V gene has CDR1 SGHDT and CDR2 YYEEEE. This clonotype was recorded at least ten times. Sequencing was done on a sample of whole blood. The receptor comes from an adult who was a healthcare worker with PCR-confirmed SARS-CoV-2 infection or an uninfected control (not recorded which). The genes are TRBV5-6 and TRBJ1-3, with D hard to call. CDR3 coding DNA: TGTGCCAGCAGCCCCATGACGGGAAACACCATATATTTT. As protein: CASSPMTGNTIYF. Together with reference TRBV5-6 and TRBJ1-3, the CDR3 gives the full variable domain: DAGVTQSPTHLIKTRGQQVTLRCSPKSGHDTVSWYQQALGQGPQFIFQYYEEEERQRGNFPDRFSGHQFPNYSSELNVNALLLGDSALYLCASSPMTGNTIYFGEGSWLTVV.